This TCR beta chain was found in a study of regulatory T cells in long-lasting Graves disease. Combining iRepertoire HTBI primers with Arm-PCR of CDR3 regions, the authors built TCR beta libraries. TCRdb ran MiXCR on the multiplex PCR reads and lists one entry per CDR3 protein. The sample records some 240,000 distinct CDR3 sequences, roughly a fifth being singletons. This sample's time point: newly diagnosed GD, antithyroid drugs for less than 3 months. RNA extracted from PBMCs served as the sequencing template. In this sample, this clonotype turned up many times. Germline lookup yields CDR1 LNHDA and CDR2 SQIVND (reference sequence). CDR3 length: 14 residues. Between the trimmed V and J ends, which lost 5 bases and 3 bases, there was a span of 10 bases. This sample was also put to use in a study of T cells in Graves' hyperthyroidism and ophthalmopathy. That investigation notes: When the TCR CDR3 underwent first-round RT-PCR, the HTBI primer set was used.

This sample comprised peripheral blood mononuclear cells (PBMCs), obtained at new diagnosis, from a patient treated with antithyroid drugs. The source is a woman aged 25 to 39 with Graves disease. V gene TRBV19 combines with J gene TRBJ1-4, with a tentative D call TRBD1 (6 bases). The CDR3 DNA sequence: TGTGCCAGTAGTCGCGGGACATCTAATGAAAAACTGTTTTTT. Translation gives CASSRGTSNEKLFF.